This TCR beta chain came from a study of persistence of HIV-infected CD4 T cells. The stimulus was lysate of CMV-infected fibroblasts, approximately 9.6 ug/mL. CD40L-negative CD69-negative CD45RO-high memory CD4+ T cells were sorted as populations depleted of antigen-responding cells. Anti-CD28/CD49d costimulation, CD40-blocking antibody and enfuvirtide were given to CD8-depleted PBMCs for about 19 hours. Comment on this clone: Its specificity is not known.

Sequencing used immunoSEQ version 4 in survey mode. Data came from immunoSEQ multiplex PCR; TCRdb stores just in-frame clones and leaves some out. The table records about 48,000 clones, around 75% of them present only once. CDR3 size: 14 residues. The germline V gene encodes CDR1 MNHEY and CDR2 SMNVEV (reference sequence). V lost 2 bases to trimming and J lost 2 bases, with 7 bases between them. The TCR comes from an adult man with HIV who was CMV-seropositive. This chain joins TRBV27 and TRBJ2-1; no firm D call. The source was CD4+ T cells sorted from PBMCs after 18-hour stimulation, collected from a patient who received antiretroviral therapy. The CDR3 nucleotides are TGTGCCAGCAGTTTACAGGCCCCCTACAATGAGCAGTTCTTC. Its protein product is CASSLQAPYNEQFF.